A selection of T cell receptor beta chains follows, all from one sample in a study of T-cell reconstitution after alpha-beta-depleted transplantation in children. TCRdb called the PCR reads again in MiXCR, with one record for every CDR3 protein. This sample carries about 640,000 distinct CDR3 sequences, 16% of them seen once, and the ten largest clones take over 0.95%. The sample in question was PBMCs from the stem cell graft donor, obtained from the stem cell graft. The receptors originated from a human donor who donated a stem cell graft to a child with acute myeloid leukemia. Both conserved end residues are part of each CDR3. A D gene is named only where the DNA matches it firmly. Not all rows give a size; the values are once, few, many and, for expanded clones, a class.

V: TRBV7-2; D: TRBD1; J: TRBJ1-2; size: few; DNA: TGTGCCAGCAGCCCTAGACAGGGGTGGGATGGCTACACCTTC; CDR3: CASSPRQGWDGYTF
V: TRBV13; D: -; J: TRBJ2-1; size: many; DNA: TGTGCCAGCAGCATGGAGTACAATGAGCAGTTCTTC; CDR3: CASSMEYNEQFF
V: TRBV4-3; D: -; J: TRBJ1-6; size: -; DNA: TGCGCCAGCAGCCAAGATATCAGCACACCCCTCCACTTT; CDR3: CASSQDISTPLHF
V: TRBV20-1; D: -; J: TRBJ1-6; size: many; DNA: TGCAGTGCTAAGATAGGGGTGATCGCCTATAATTCACCCCTCCACTTT; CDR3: CSAKIGVIAYNSPLHF
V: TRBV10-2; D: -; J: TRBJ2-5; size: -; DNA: TGCGCCAGCAGTGAGTGGAAAGAGACCCAGTACTTC; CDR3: CASSEWKETQYF
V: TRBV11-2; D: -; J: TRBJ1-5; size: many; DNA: TGTGCCAGCAGCTTAGATGGTTCCCCAGGTCAGCCCCAGCATTTT; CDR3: CASSLDGSPGQPQHF
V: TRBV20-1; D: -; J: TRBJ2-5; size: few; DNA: TGCAGTGCTAGAAGGATCCTCCAAGAGACCCAGTACTTC; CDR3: CSARRILQETQYF
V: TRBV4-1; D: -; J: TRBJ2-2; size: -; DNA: TGCGCCAGCAGCCACCGACCATCCACCGGGGAGCTGTTTTTT; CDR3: CASSHRPSTGELFF
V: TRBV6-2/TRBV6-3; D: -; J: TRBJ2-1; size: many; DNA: TGTGCCAGCAGTTCAGGGTTTCCGGTTGAGCAGTTCTTC; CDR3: CASSSGFPVEQFF
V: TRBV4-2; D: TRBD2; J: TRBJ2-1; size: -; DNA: TGTGCCAGCAGCCAAGACCTAGCGGGGTTCTCCTACAATGAGCAGTTCTTC; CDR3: CASSQDLAGFSYNEQFF
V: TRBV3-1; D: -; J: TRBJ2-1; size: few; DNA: TGTGCCAGCAGCCAAGATCTGGGGCAGACTGATTACAATGAGCAGTTCTTC; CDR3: CASSQDLGQTDYNEQFF
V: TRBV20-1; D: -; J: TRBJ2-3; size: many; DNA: TGCAGTGCGAAAAGAAGCATAGATACGCAGTATTTT; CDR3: CSAKRSIDTQYF
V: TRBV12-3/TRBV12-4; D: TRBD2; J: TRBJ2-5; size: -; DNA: TGTGCCAGCAGTTTCCCCCAAAGCGGGGAAGGCGGATTGCCCCAGTACTTC; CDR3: CASSFPQSGEGGLPQYF
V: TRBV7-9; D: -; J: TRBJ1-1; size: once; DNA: TGTGCCAGCAGCGGGAGAGGCTCCGGTGGCACTGAAGCTTTCTTT; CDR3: CASSGRGSGGTEAFF
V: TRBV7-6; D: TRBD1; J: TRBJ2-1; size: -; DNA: TGTGCCAGCAGCTTAGGTGCTTGGGACAGGGATTACAATGAGCAGTTCTTC; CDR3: CASSLGAWDRDYNEQFF
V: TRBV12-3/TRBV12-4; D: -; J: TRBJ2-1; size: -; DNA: TGTGCCAGCAGTTTAGGACAGATCCATGAGCAGTTCTTC; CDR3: CASSLGQIHEQFF
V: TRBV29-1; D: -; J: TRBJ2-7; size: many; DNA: TGCAGCGTTGTTACCCGAGGGTACGAGCAGTACTTC; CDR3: CSVVTRGYEQYF
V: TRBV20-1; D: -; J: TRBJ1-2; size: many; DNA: TGCAGTGCAGCCCAGTCAAAGGCGTCGAGCTATGGCTACACCTTC; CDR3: CSAAQSKASSYGYTF
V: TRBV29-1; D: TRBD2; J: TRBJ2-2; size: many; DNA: TGCAGCGTTCCGACTAGCGGGGGGACGAACACCGGGGAGCTGTTTTTT; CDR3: CSVPTSGGTNTGELFF
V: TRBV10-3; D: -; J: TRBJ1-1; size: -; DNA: TGTGCCATGTCCTATGGGGCTGAAGCTTTCTTT; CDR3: CAMSYGAEAFF
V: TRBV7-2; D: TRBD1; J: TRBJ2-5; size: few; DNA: TGTGCCAGCAGCTTTTGGGCCGGACAGGGGGCTTTGGAGACCCAGTACTTC; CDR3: CASSFWAGQGALETQYF
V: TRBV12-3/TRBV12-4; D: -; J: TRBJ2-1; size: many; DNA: TGTGCCAGCAGTCTCCAGTTGAATGAGCAGTTCTTC; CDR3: CASSLQLNEQFF
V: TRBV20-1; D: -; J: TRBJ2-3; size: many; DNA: TGCAGTCCGAAGGAGGGCGGACCTAGCACAGATACGCAGTATTTT; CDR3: CSPKEGGPSTDTQYF
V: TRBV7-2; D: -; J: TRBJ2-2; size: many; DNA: TGTGCCAGCAGCTTTACATACACCGGGGAGCTGTTTTTT; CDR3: CASSFTYTGELFF
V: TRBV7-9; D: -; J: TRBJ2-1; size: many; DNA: TGTGCCAGCAGCTCTAGCTTCAGCTCCTACAATGAGCAGTTCTTC; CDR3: CASSSSFSSYNEQFF
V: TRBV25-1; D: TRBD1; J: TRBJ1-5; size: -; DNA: TGTGCCAGCAGTGAGCCGGGACAGGGGTATCAGCCCCAGCATTTT; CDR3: CASSEPGQGYQPQHF
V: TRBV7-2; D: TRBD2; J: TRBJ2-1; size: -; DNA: TGTGCCAGCAGCCAGAGCGGGGTTCTTTACAATGAGCAGTTCTTC; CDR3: CASSQSGVLYNEQFF
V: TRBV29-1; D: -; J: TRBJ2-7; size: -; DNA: TGCAGAGCTGACTTGGGATACGAGCAGTACTTC; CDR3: CRADLGYEQYF
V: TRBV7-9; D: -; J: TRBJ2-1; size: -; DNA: TGTGCCAGCAGCTCCCCCCCGTCAGGAGAGCAGTTCTTC; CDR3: CASSSPPSGEQFF
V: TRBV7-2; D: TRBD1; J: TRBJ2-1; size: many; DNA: TGTGCCAGCAGCTTAGCTTGGGACAGGGACAATGAGCAGTTCTTC; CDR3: CASSLAWDRDNEQFF
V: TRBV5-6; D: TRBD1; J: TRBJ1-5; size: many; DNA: TGTGCCAGCTCCGGGACAGGGGGTCAGCCCCAGCATTTT; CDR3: CASSGTGGQPQHF
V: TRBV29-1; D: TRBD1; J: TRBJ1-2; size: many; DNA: TGCAGCGTTGAAGGGACAGGGGCCAACTATGGCTACACCTTC; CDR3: CSVEGTGANYGYTF
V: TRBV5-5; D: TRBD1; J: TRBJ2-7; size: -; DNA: TGTGCCAGCAGCTATAATGACAGGGCGAGCTCCTACGAGCAGTACTTC; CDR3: CASSYNDRASSYEQYF
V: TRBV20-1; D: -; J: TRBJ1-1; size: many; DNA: TGCAGTGCTCTCCCGGGACGGTCGAACACTGAAGCTTTCTTT; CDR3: CSALPGRSNTEAFF
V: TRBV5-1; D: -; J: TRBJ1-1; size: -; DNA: TGCGCCAGCAGCGCGGGTGCCGTGACTGAAGCTTTCTTT; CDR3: CASSAGAVTEAFF
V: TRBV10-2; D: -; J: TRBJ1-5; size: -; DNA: TGCGCCAGCAGTGAGTCGACCACATTCCCGGCGGATCAGCCCCAGCATTTT; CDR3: CASSESTTFPADQPQHF
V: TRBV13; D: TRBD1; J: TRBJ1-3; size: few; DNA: TGTGCCAGCAGCCGGCGGGACAGCTTCTCTGGAAACACCATATATTTT; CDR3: CASSRRDSFSGNTIYF
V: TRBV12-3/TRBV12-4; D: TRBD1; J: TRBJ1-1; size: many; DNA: TGTGCCAGCAGTCCGCCTGGGACAGGGGAGGCTTTCTTT; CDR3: CASSPPGTGEAFF
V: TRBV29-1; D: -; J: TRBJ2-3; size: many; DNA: TGCAGCGTTCTAGCTCCGCTCGCAGATACGCAGTATTTT; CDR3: CSVLAPLADTQYF
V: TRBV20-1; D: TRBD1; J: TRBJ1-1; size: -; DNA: TGCAGTGCTACTTATCGGGACAGGTTGAACACTGAAGCTTTCTTT; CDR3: CSATYRDRLNTEAFF